The next 10 T cell receptor beta chains were all read from a single sample in a study of blood T cell repertoires in COVID-19 (dated by TCRdb to 2020 to 2022). The protocol used for the library was the immunoSEQ multiplex PCR assay. TCRdb took over this immuneACCESS table, retaining in-frame rearrangements with V and J assigned. Such tables are incomplete; in checked studies, under half of the missing clones stem from an unresolved V gene, and the remainder is unexplained. The sample records hundreds of thousands of clones, about 89% of which are singletons. Around 4.4% of the sample lies in the top ten. The sequenced sample was peripheral blood. The receptors derive from a woman in her 30s with acute or convalescent COVID-19.

This clone was detected a few times. The CDR3 loop reads CAIQSPGQGNGYTF. The CDR3, as DNA: TGTGCCATCCAATCTCCGGGACAGGGGAATGGCTACACCTTC. The chain recombines TRBV10-3 with TRBJ1-2; TRBD1 matches 10 bases. The V and J ends lost 8 bases and 6 bases, in that order; junction bases with no gene match: 9. This CDR3 is built from 14 residues. Germline V gene data show CDR1 as ENHRY and CDR2 as SYGVKD.

The V gene is TRBV2, the J gene TRBJ1-2; D is ambiguous. This CDR3 comprises 14 residues. V was shortened by 0 bases and J by 4 bases, with 9 bases between the two germline ends. CDR1 and CDR2 (germline): SNHLY, FYNNEI. CDR3 nucleotide sequence: TGTGCCAGCAGTGAAGCGGGAGCCAGCTATGGCTACACCTTC. Protein: CASSEAGASYGYTF.

V usage is TRBV12-5 and J usage is TRBJ2-1; 8 positions match TRBD2. Germline V lookup: CDR1 LGHNT, CDR2 FRNRAP. There are 17 residues in the CDR3. V shed 5 bases, J shed 4 bases, and the junction held 13 bases outside the gene matches. The CDR3 sequence: CASGLPLTSGIYNEQFF. CDR3 nucleotides: TGTGCTAGTGGTCTCCCCCTAACTAGCGGCATATACAATGAGCAGTTCTTC.

V gene TRBV29-1 combines with J gene TRBJ1-3, with D maybe TRBD1 (6 bases). Per the germline V gene, CDR1 is SQVTM and CDR2 is ANQGSEA. There are 14 residues in the CDR3. The CDR3 loop reads CSHRDTNSGNTIYF. In DNA, the CDR3 is TGCAGTCACCGGGACACCAACTCTGGAAACACCATATATTTT.

Notes on this clone: Mismatch with germline at one junction end may stem from a read error. The chain links TRBV15 to TRBJ1-5, with a weak D call TRBD1 (5 bases). The CDR3 is 16 amino acids. CDR1 LNHNV and CDR2 YYDKDF come from the germline V gene (reference sequence). The CDR3 DNA reads TGTGCCACCAGCTCCGACCGCACAGGTAGCACTCAGCCCCAGCATTTT. Protein product: CATSSDRTGSTQPQHF.

The chain recombines TRBV9 with TRBJ1-1; perhaps TRBD1 as D (6 bases). V was shortened by 4 bases and J by 0 bases, with 10 bases between the two germline ends. Germline V CDR1 and CDR2: SGDLS, YYNGEE. The CDR3 consists of 14 residues. The CDR3 DNA sequence: TGTGCCAGCAGCACGTCAGGGGTGAACACTGAAGCTTTCTTT. Translating gives CASSTSGVNTEAFF.

V gene TRBV2 combines with J gene TRBJ2-5, with D possibly being TRBD2 (6 bases). This CDR3 comprises 12 residues. Germline-derived CDR1 and CDR2 are SNHLY and FYNNEI. Trimming shortened V by 5 bases and J by 5 bases, and 9 bases separated the two germline ends. Here the CDR3 DNA reads TGTGCCAGCAGTACTAGCAGGGAGACCCAGTACTTC. Protein: CASSTSRETQYF. Looking up the rest from reference TRBV2 and TRBJ2-5 gives the full variable domain: EPEVTQTPSHQVTQMGQEVILRCVPISNHLYFYWYRQILGQKVEFLVSFYNNEISEKSEIFDDQFSVERPDGSNFTLKIRSTKLEDSAMYFCASSTSRETQYFGPGTRLLVL.

The chain employs TRBV29-1 and TRBJ2-3; 7 nucleotides agree with TRBD2. The CDR3 has 15 amino acids. Germline V gene data show CDR1 as SQVTM and CDR2 as ANQGSEA. V dropped 5 bases and J dropped 1; count of bases not matched to a gene: 9. The CDR3 coding sequence is TGCAGCGTTCTCACCAGCGGGATCCGCACAGATACGCAGTATTTT. It is translated as CSVLTSGIRTDTQYF.

CDR3 DNA: TGTGCCAGCAGTGAGGCGGCGTACCAAGAGACCCAGTACTTC. Translating gives CASSEAAYQETQYF. The chain couples TRBV2 to TRBJ2-5; no reliable D call. V was clipped by 3 bases and J by 0 bases, with 8 bases between them. This CDR3 is built from 14 residues. Germline loops: CDR1 SNHLY, CDR2 FYNNEI.

This chain joins TRBV24-1 and TRBJ2-1; D might be TRBD2 (5 bases). This CDR3 spans 16 amino acids. The germline V gene has CDR1 KGHDR and CDR2 SFDVKD. V dropped 3 bases and J dropped 5 bases, with 16 bases sitting between them. CDR3 DNA sequence: TGTGCCACCAGTGATGTTATAGGCGGGTATGACAATGAGCAGTTCTTC. It codes for CATSDVIGGYDNEQFF.